These T cell receptor beta chains were read from a single sample in a study of T-cell memory formation after mild COVID-19. TCRdb called the 5' RACE reads again in MiXCR, with one record for every CDR3 protein. The sample contains just over 400,000 distinct CDR3 sequences, about a quarter of which appear only once. The material sequenced was PBMCs or a T cell subset sorted from them (not recorded which). The receptors derive from an adult woman who had mild COVID-19 (a few samples of this study predate the infection). Cell type and time point are not known. The CDR3 runs from the conserved cysteine through the conserved F or W. Each record gives: CDR3 protein, CDR3 DNA, D gene, V gene, clone size, J gene. D genes are given only for firm matches. Only some rows state a clone size, as once, few, many or a class for expanded clones.

CASTPGAGYTDTQYF	TGTGCCAGCACCCCTGGGGCGGGTTACACAGATACGCAGTATTTT	-	TRBV12-3/TRBV12-4	few	TRBJ2-3
CASSRDRHNQPQHF	TGTGCCAGCAGTCGGGACAGACACAATCAGCCCCAGCATTTT	TRBD1	TRBV6-1	few	TRBJ1-5
CASSLDGTGGAGYTEAFF	TGTGCCAGCAGCTTGGACGGGACAGGGGGCGCCGGGTACACTGAAGCTTTCTTT	TRBD1	TRBV5-5	few	TRBJ1-1
CAMTSEQYF	TGTGCCATGACAAGCGAGCAGTACTTC	-	TRBV19	few	TRBJ2-7
CASSLVSFRGSYTF	TGTGCCAGCAGTTTAGTTTCGTTTAGGGGGAGCTACACCTTC	-	TRBV12-3/TRBV12-4	-	TRBJ1-2
CASSPGTGPSGANVLTF	TGTGCCAGCAGTCCCGGGACAGGGCCCTCTGGGGCCAACGTCCTGACTTTC	TRBD1	TRBV12-3/TRBV12-4	-	TRBJ2-6
CASSRPEGASYEQYF	TGTGCCAGCAGCCGCCCGGAGGGGGCCTCCTACGAGCAGTACTTC	-	TRBV6-2/TRBV6-3	few	TRBJ2-7
CASSNPAGTLYEQYF	TGTGCCAGCAGTAACCCGGCGGGGACCCTTTACGAGCAGTACTTC	-	TRBV6-2/TRBV6-3	-	TRBJ2-7
CASSQVPGNTGELFF	TGCGCCAGCAGCCAAGTTCCTGGGAACACCGGGGAGCTGTTTTTT	-	TRBV4-1	many	TRBJ2-2
CSARDRRLAGGSYNEQFF	TGCAGTGCTAGAGATCGGCGACTAGCGGGAGGCTCCTACAATGAGCAGTTCTTC	TRBD2	TRBV20-1	-	TRBJ2-1
CSAFHQGGYVYGYTF	TGCAGTGCTTTTCATCAGGGGGGATACGTCTATGGCTACACCTTC	TRBD1	TRBV20-1	few	TRBJ1-2
CSANPPTSGSPDTQYF	TGCAGTGCTAACCCCCCCACTAGCGGGAGTCCAGATACGCAGTATTTT	TRBD2	TRBV20-1	-	TRBJ2-3
CASSQVVGLPAEAFF	TGTGCCAGCAGCCAAGTAGTGGGGCTTCCCGCTGAAGCTTTCTTT	-	TRBV3-1	few	TRBJ1-1
CASSLGQSGEQFF	TGTGCCAGCAGCTTAGGGCAGTCGGGGGAGCAGTTCTTC	-	TRBV7-3	few	TRBJ2-1
CSGWGPGETQYF	TGCAGTGGTTGGGGGCCCGGGGAGACCCAGTACTTC	-	TRBV20-1	-	TRBJ2-5
CASRSVSDTQYF	TGCGCCAGCAGATCAGTCTCTGATACGCAGTATTTT	-	TRBV4-1	few	TRBJ2-3
CASSTTGSRQPQHF	TGTGCCAGCAGTACCACGGGGAGTCGTCAGCCCCAGCATTTT	-	TRBV6-5	-	TRBJ1-5
CASSSYTGIGQNGGYTF	TGTGCCAGCAGTTCATATACAGGGATTGGTCAGAATGGTGGCTACACCTTC	-	TRBV27	few	TRBJ1-2
CASSLEGYGWTEAFF	TGTGCCAGCAGTTTGGAAGGGTATGGGTGGACTGAAGCTTTCTTT	-	TRBV27	-	TRBJ1-1
CASSFSRAGELFF	TGTGCCAGCAGCTTCAGCCGGGCCGGGGAGCTGTTTTTT	-	TRBV5-6	few	TRBJ2-2
CASSLDGGRRTEAFF	TGCGCCAGCAGCTTGGACGGCGGGAGGCGAACTGAAGCTTTCTTT	-	TRBV5-1	-	TRBJ1-1
CATSEAGTRTYNEQFF	TGTGCCACCAGTGAAGCCGGGACTAGGACCTACAATGAGCAGTTCTTC	TRBD2	TRBV24-1	-	TRBJ2-1
CASSPPATASGTEAFF	TGTGCCAGCAGCCCGCCAGCCACAGCTTCGGGGACTGAAGCTTTCTTT	-	TRBV3-1	few	TRBJ1-1
CASSLAGGLKWQYF	TGTGCCAGCAGTTTAGCGGGGGGGCTTAAGTGGCAGTATTTT	TRBD2	TRBV6-5	-	TRBJ2-3
CASSRAAGDGETQYF	TGTGCCAGCAGCCGGGCAGCGGGAGACGGAGAGACCCAGTACTTC	TRBD2	TRBV7-2	few	TRBJ2-5
CASSLTGRFSYEQYF	TGTGCCAGCAGCTTGACAGGGCGCTTCTCCTACGAGCAGTACTTC	TRBD1	TRBV7-2	few	TRBJ2-7
CASSPVGHEQYF	TGTGCCAGCTCGCCGGTCGGACACGAGCAGTACTTC	-	TRBV18	few	TRBJ2-7
CASVHRVRGSTDTQYF	TGTGCCAGCGTACACAGGGTAAGGGGTAGCACAGATACGCAGTATTTT	-	TRBV5-8	-	TRBJ2-3
CASSFMGTASRAGYTF	TGTGCCAGCAGCTTTATGGGGACAGCCTCTAGGGCTGGCTACACCTTC	TRBD1	TRBV7-2	few	TRBJ1-2
CSGRLAGGTDTQYF	TGCAGCGGCAGACTAGCGGGGGGGACAGATACGCAGTATTTT	TRBD2	TRBV29-1	-	TRBJ2-3
CASSLGTAGELFF	TGTGCCAGCAGCCTGGGGACAGCCGGGGAGCTGTTTTTT	TRBD1	TRBV7-8	few	TRBJ2-2
CASSLAPQNQETQYF	TGTGCCAGCAGCTTAGCGCCACAGAACCAAGAGACCCAGTACTTC	-	TRBV7-8	few	TRBJ2-5
CASSAEGPEAFF	TGTGCCAGCAGCGCAGAGGGACCTGAAGCTTTCTTT	-	TRBV7-6	-	TRBJ1-1
CASSFTEQGTDTQYF	TGTGCCAGCAGTTTTACCGAGCAGGGCACAGATACGCAGTATTTT	-	TRBV12-3/TRBV12-4	few	TRBJ2-3
CASSPLTSGVEDTQYF	TGTGCCAGCAGCCCCTTGACTAGCGGGGTGGAGGATACGCAGTATTTT	TRBD2	TRBV7-6	-	TRBJ2-3
CASSPSGGSVDTQYF	TGTGCCAGCAGCCCTTCGGGCGGGAGTGTGGACACCCAGTACTTC	TRBD2	TRBV9	-	TRBJ2-5
CASSLWLGLAKNIQYF	TGTGCCAGCAGTTTATGGCTCGGTTTAGCCAAAAACATTCAGTACTTC	-	TRBV12-3/TRBV12-4	many	TRBJ2-4
CASSFNPLTSGAFLTSTDTQYF	TGTGCCAGCAGTTTCAACCCCTTAACGAGCGGGGCTTTTCTCACTAGCACAGATACGCAGTATTTT	TRBD2	TRBV12-3/TRBV12-4	-	TRBJ2-3
CSVGTSGRSDTQYF	TGCAGCGTTGGGACTAGCGGGAGGTCAGATACGCAGTATTTT	TRBD2	TRBV29-1	-	TRBJ2-3
CASSVRVAGGVNEQFF	TGTGCCAGCAGCGTGCGAGTTGCGGGGGGGGTCAATGAGCAGTTCTTC	TRBD2	TRBV9	-	TRBJ2-1
CATSREGWGTGELFF	TGTGCCACCAGCAGAGAGGGTTGGGGCACCGGGGAGCTGTTTTTT	-	TRBV15	-	TRBJ2-2
CASSVATTRETQYF	TGTGCCAGCAGCGTAGCGACGACTCGGGAGACCCAGTACTTC	-	TRBV9	-	TRBJ2-5